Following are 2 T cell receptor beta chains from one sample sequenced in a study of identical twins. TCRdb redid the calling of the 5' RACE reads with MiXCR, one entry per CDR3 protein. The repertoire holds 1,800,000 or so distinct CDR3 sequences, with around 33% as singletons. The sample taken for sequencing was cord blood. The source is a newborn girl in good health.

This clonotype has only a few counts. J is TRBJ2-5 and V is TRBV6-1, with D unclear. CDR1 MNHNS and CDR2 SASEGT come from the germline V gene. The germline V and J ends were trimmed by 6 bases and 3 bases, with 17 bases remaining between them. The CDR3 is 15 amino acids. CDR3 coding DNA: TGTGCCAGCAGCCCCGGTGGTAGCTTTGAAGAGACCCAGTACTTC. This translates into CASSPGGSFEETQYF.

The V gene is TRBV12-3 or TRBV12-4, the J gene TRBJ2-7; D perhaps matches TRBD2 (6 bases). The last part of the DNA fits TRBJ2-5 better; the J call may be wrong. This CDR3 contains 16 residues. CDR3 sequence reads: CASSLHNGGEQETQYF. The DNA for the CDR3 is TGTGCCAGCAGCCTCCACAACGGCGGGGAACAAGAGACCCAGTACTTC.